These T cell receptor beta chains were read from a single sample in a study of blood T cell repertoires in COVID-19. Data came from immunoSEQ multiplex PCR; TCRdb stores just in-frame clones and leaves some out. The table has about 69,000 clones, 79% seen once. Sequencing was carried out using peripheral blood. These receptors all come from a human donor in a cohort sampled during active COVID-19. Each CDR3 is given with its conserved first and last residue. Each record gives: CDR3 length, J gene, clone size, D gene, V gene, CDR3 DNA, CDR3 protein. A D gene is named only where the DNA matches it firmly. Size values are once, few and many counts, or a class for expanded clones, and some rows have none.

18 | TRBJ2-3 | NA | NA | TRBV5-6 | TGTGCCAGCAGCTTTTTGGGACAATCGGAGTATAGCACAGATACGCAGTATTTT | CASSFLGQSEYSTDTQYF
15 | TRBJ2-5 | NA | TRBD1 | TRBV5-1 | TGCGCCAGCAGCTCCAGGACAGGGAACCAAGAGACCCAGTACTTC | CASSSRTGNQETQYF
15 | TRBJ1-5 | NA | TRBD1 | TRBV6-6 | TGTGCCAGCTGGGACAGGGGGCAAGGGAATCAGCCCCAGCATTTT | CASWDRGQGNQPQHF
14 | TRBJ2-2 | few | NA | TRBV3-1/TRBV3-2 | TGTGCCAGCAGCCAAGATGTGGGCAGCGGGGAGCTGTTTTTT | CASSQDVGSGELFF
14 | TRBJ2-7 | NA | TRBD2 | TRBV6-5 | TGTGCCAGCAGTTACGGGGGGAGGGGAAGCGAGCAGTACTTC | CASSYGGRGSEQYF
13 | TRBJ1-1 | few | NA | TRBV2 | TGTGCCAGCAGTGAATTAGGAGAGACTGAAGCTTTCTTT | CASSELGETEAFF
12 | TRBJ2-7 | few | NA | TRBV7-6 | TGTGCCAGCAGCTTAATGGAGTACGAGCAGTACTTC | CASSLMEYEQYF
17 | TRBJ2-1 | NA | TRBD2 | TRBV5-1 | TGCGCCAGCAGCTTCGACACCGGGACTAGCGGGAGGTTTGGGCAGTTCTTC | CASSFDTGTSGRFGQFF
14 | TRBJ2-7 | NA | NA | TRBV28 | TGTGCCAGCACCGCCGGAGGGGTCCCCTACGAGCAGTACTTC | CASTAGGVPYEQYF
15 | TRBJ2-1 | once | NA | TRBV5-1 | TGCGCCAGCAGCTTGGAGCAGGGCCTCTACAATGAGCAGTTCTTC | CASSLEQGLYNEQFF
16 | TRBJ2-3 | NA | TRBD1 | TRBV19 | TGTGCCAGTAGTTCCCCCCCAGGGGGCAACTCAGATACGCAGTATTTT | CASSSPPGGNSDTQYF
16 | TRBJ1-1 | NA | NA | TRBV11-1 | TGTGCCAGCAGCCGAAAGGGACCCCCGGGGGGCACTGAAGCTTTCTTT | CASSRKGPPGGTEAFF
15 | TRBJ1-4 | few | TRBD1 | TRBV7-9 | TGTGCCAGCAGCCTTGGACAGGGTGGATATGAAAAACTGTTTTTT | CASSLGQGGYEKLFF
16 | TRBJ1-5 | NA | NA | TRBV10-2 | TGCGCCAGCAGTGAAATCGCAGGGGTAAGCAATCAGCCCCAGCATTTT | CASSEIAGVSNQPQHF
14 | TRBJ1-2 | once | TRBD1 | TRBV6-6 | TGTGCCAGCAGCACCCCAGGGGGTTCCTATGGCTACACCTTC | CASSTPGGSYGYTF
13 | TRBJ1-3 | NA | NA | TRBV5-1 | TGCGCCAGCAGCTTAATATCTGGAAACACCATATATTTT | CASSLISGNTIYF
15 | TRBJ2-1 | NA | TRBD2 | TRBV28 | TGTGCCAGCGCCTCTTCGGGGGGGGTTAGGGATGAGCAGTTCTTC | CASASSGGVRDEQFF
14 | TRBJ2-1 | NA | NA | TRBV6-6 | TGTGCCAGCAGTTACTCGGGCAGGGTCAATGAGCAGTTCTTC | CASSYSGRVNEQFF
15 | TRBJ1-1 | NA | NA | TRBV5-1 | TGCGCCAGCAGCTCTACCGGTACAGGGTACACTGAAGCTTTCTTT | CASSSTGTGYTEAFF
14 | TRBJ1-1 | few | NA | TRBV2 | TGTGCCAGCAGGGTGGCAGGTGTGAACACTGAAGCTTTCTTT | CASRVAGVNTEAFF
16 | TRBJ1-1 | NA | NA | TRBV12-5 | TGTGCTAGTGCCCTTACGGAGTGGAGGATGAACACTGAAGCTTTCTTT | CASALTEWRMNTEAFF
16 | TRBJ1-1 | NA | NA | TRBV10-3 | TGTGCCATCAGTGAGTCAATTAGGACCAGGGGCACTGAAGCTTTCTTT | CAISESIRTRGTEAFF
16 | TRBJ2-2 | once | NA | TRBV7-9 | TGTGCCAGCAGCTTAGCGCGACAGCAGAACACCGGGGAGCTGTTTTTT | CASSLARQQNTGELFF
13 | TRBJ1-5 | NA | NA | TRBV28 | TGTGCCAGCATTCGGGGCGGGGGCCAGCCCCAGCATTTT | CASIRGGGQPQHF
14 | TRBJ2-2 | NA | TRBD1 | TRBV30 | TGTGCCTGGAGTCGACAGGGGCTCTCCGGGGAGCTGTTTTTT | CAWSRQGLSGELFF
12 | TRBJ1-1 | NA | NA | TRBV24-1 | TGTGCCACCAGTTTTATGAACACTGAAGCTTTCTTT | CATSFMNTEAFF
16 | TRBJ1-2 | NA | NA | TRBV24-1 | TGTGCCACCAGTGATCCGGCCTCACAGGGTGTACCGCGCTACACCTTC | CATSDPASQGVPRYTF
16 | TRBJ1-5 | NA | NA | TRBV19 | TGTGCCAGTAGTAGACCCCAGGATTATAGCAATCAGCCCCAGCATTTT | CASSRPQDYSNQPQHF
12 | TRBJ2-2 | few | NA | TRBV10-1 | TGCGCCAGCAGCAGGGGTACCGGGGAGCTGTTTTTT | CASSRGTGELFF
16 | TRBJ2-7 | NA | TRBD2 | TRBV14 | TGTGCCAGCAGCCACTCGGGACTAGCAGTTGTAAACGAGCAGTACTTC | CASSHSGLAVVNEQYF
13 | TRBJ2-1 | NA | TRBD1 | TRBV6-5 | TGTGCCAGCACTAAGACAGGGCACAATGAGCAGTTCTTC | CASTKTGHNEQFF
14 | TRBJ1-5 | NA | TRBD1 | TRBV19 | TGTGCCAGTAGTGGGACAGGGGGCAATCAGCCCCAGCATTTT | CASSGTGGNQPQHF
15 | TRBJ2-3 | NA | TRBD2 | TRBV27 | TGTGCCAGCAGTGCGGGACTAGCAGGCACAGATACGCAGTATTTT | CASSAGLAGTDTQYF
16 | TRBJ2-5 | NA | TRBD1 | TRBV6-1 | TGTGCCAGCAGTGATCGGACAGGGAACGGCCAAGAGACCCAGTACTTC | CASSDRTGNGQETQYF
15 | TRBJ2-7 | NA | TRBD1 | TRBV24-1 | TGTGCCACCAGTGATACCCGGACAGGGGGTATGAAGCAGTACTTC | CATSDTRTGGMKQYF
16 | TRBJ2-5 | NA | TRBD2 | TRBV24-1 | TGTGCCACCAGCGGGGTTGGTAGCGGGGGTTTTGAGACCCAGTACTTC | CATSGVGSGGFETQYF
17 | TRBJ2-7 | NA | TRBD2 | TRBV10-3 | TGTGCCATCAGTGAATCCCCTTGGGGCGGGAGTATCGACGAGCAGTACTTC | CAISESPWGGSIDEQYF
14 | TRBJ2-1 | NA | NA | TRBV11-3 | TGTGCCAGCAGCTCTCCAACTCTAACGGGTGAGCAGTTCTTC | CASSSPTLTGEQFF
16 | TRBJ1-2 | once | TRBD1 | TRBV4-1 | TGCGCCAGCAGCCAAACCGGGACAGGGGAGGGTTATGGCTACACCTTC | CASSQTGTGEGYGYTF
14 | TRBJ2-1 | few | NA | TRBV11-2 | TGTGCCAGCAGCTTAGATCGGAAGGGGGATGAGCAGTTCTTC | CASSLDRKGDEQFF